This T cell receptor (beta chain) was documented in a study of OX40 agonist ivuxolimab in advanced cancers. Study in general: Each dose-escalation patient presented with hepatocellular carcinoma, melanoma, renal cell or head and neck cancer. Participants could have had prior anti-PD-1, anti-PD-L1 or anti-CTLA-4 therapy, and about 37% had some.

Libraries were prepared by immunoSEQ multiplex PCR; TCRdb keeps only in-frame clonotypes and omits some of them. The sample comprises tens of thousands of clones, about 83% of which are singletons, and approximately 1.2% rests with the top ten. Cycle 7 day 1, cycle 4 day 1, and baseline were the timepoints at which blood was sampled. This CDR3 has 13 residues. The V gene lost 8 bases and the J gene lost 2 bases, with 12 bases spanning the gap. Germline V gives CDR1 MDHEN, CDR2 SYDVKM. The J gene is TRBJ1-2, the V gene TRBV28; D uncertain. The sample in question was CD4+ or CD8+ T cells sorted from blood, obtained in a trial of the OX40 agonist ivuxolimab. The sequence was collected from an adult with an advanced solid tumor such as melanoma, head and neck, liver or kidney cancer. CDR3 protein: CASVAGLNYGYTF. CDR3 DNA sequence: TGTGCCAGCGTCGCCGGGCTAAACTATGGCTACACCTTC.